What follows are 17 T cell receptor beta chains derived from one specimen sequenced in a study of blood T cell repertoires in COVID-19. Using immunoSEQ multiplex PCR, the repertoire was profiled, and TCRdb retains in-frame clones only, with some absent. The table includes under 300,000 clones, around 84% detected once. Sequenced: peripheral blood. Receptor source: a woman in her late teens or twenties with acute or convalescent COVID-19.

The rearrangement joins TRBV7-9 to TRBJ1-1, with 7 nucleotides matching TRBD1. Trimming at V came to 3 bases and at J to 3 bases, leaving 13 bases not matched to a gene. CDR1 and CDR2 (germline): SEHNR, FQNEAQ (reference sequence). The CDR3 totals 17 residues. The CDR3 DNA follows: TGTGCCAGCAGCTTTAGAATTTCGGGACAGCCAGACACTGAAGCTTTCTTT. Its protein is CASSFRISGQPDTEAFF.

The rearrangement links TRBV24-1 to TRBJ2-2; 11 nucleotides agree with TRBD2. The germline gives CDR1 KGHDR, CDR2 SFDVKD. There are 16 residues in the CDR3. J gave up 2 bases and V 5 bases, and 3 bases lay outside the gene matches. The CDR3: CATSALAGVNTGELFF. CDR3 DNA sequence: TGTGCCACCAGTGCACTAGCGGGGGTAAACACCGGGGAGCTGTTTTTT.

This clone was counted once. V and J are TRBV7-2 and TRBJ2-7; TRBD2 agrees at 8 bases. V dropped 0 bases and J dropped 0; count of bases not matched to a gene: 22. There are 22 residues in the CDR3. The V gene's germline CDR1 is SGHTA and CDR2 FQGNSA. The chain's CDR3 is CASSLAPAGPAGVNGASYEQYF. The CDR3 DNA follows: TGTGCCAGCAGCTTAGCCCCAGCAGGTCCAGCGGGAGTGAACGGGGCCTCCTACGAGCAGTACTTC.

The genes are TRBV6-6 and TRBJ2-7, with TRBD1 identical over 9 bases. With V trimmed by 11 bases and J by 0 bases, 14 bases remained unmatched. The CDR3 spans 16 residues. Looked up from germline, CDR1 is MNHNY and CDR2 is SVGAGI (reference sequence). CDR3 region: CASGTGNTKSSYEQYF. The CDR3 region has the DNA TGTGCCTCCGGGACAGGGAATACTAAGAGCTCCTACGAGCAGTACTTC.

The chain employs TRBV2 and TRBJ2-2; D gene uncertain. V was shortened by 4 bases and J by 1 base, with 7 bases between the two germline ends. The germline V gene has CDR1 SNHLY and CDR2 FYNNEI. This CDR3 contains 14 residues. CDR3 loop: CASSGWRNTGELFF. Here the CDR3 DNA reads TGTGCCAGCAGTGGGTGGAGGAACACCGGGGAGCTGTTTTTT.

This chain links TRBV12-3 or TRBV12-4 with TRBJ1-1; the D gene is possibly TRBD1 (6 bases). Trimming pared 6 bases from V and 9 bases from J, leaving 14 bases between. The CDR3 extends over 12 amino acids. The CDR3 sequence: CASRVGDTKAFF. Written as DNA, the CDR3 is TGTGCCAGCAGGGTCGGGGACACCAAAGCTTTCTTT.

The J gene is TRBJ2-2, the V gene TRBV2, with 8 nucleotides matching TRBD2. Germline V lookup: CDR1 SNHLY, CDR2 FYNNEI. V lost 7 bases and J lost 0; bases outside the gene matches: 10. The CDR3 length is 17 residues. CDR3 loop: CASTHQMGLANTGELFF. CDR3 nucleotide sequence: TGTGCCAGCACGCATCAAATGGGACTAGCGAACACCGGGGAGCTGTTTTTT.

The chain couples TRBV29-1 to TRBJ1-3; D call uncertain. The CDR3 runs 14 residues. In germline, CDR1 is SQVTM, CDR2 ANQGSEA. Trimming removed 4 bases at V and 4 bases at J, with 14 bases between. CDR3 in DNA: TGCAGCGTTGGTGGGAGCACCCCGGGAAACACCATATATTTT. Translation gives CSVGGSTPGNTIYF.

The CDR3 here is CASSFEQGVQPQHF. Written as DNA, the CDR3 is TGTGCCAGCAGTTTCGAGCAGGGGGTTCAGCCCCAGCATTTT. The chain joins TRBV28 to TRBJ1-5, with TRBD1 matching 7 bases. Trimming at V came to 3 bases and at J to 6 bases, leaving 5 bases not matched to a gene. CDR1 MDHEN and CDR2 SYDVKM come from the germline V gene. The CDR3 contains 14 residues.

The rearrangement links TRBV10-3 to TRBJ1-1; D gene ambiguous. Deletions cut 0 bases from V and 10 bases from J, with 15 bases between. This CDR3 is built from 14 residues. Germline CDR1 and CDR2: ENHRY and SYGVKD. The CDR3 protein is CAISESILSAAAFF. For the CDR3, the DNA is TGTGCCATCAGTGAGTCGATCCTAAGTGCGGCAGCTTTCTTT.

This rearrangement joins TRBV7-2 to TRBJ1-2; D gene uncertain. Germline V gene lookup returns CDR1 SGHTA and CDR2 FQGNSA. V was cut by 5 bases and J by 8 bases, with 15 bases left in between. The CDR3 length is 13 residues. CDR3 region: CASSPEPVWGYTF. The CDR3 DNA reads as TGTGCCAGCAGCCCGGAGCCCGTCTGGGGCTACACCTTC.

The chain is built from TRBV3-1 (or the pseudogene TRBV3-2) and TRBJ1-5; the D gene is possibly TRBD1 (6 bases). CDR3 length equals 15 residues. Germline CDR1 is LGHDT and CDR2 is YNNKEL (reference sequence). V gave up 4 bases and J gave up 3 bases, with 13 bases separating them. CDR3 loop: CASSPQTGSNQPQHF. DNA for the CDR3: TGTGCCAGCAGCCCCCAGACAGGATCCAATCAGCCCCAGCATTTT.

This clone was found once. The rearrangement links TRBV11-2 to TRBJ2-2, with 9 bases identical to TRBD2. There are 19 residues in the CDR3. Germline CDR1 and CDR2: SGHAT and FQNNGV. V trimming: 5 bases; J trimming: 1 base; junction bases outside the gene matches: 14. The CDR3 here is CASSREVAGDYLNTGELFF. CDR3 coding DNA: TGTGCCAGCAGCCGAGAGGTAGCGGGAGACTACTTGAACACCGGGGAGCTGTTTTTT.

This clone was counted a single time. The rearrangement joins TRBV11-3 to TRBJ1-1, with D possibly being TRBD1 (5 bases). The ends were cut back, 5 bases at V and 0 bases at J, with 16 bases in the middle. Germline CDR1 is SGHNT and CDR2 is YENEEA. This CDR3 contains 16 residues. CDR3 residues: CASSLHRGTMNTEAFF. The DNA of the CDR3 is TGTGCCAGCAGCCTTCATAGGGGAACCATGAACACTGAAGCTTTCTTT.

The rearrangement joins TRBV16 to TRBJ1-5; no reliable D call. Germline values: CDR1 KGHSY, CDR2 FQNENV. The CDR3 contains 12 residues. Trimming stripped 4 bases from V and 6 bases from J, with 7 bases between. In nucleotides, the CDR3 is TGTGCCAGCAGCCCCGTAATTCAGCCCCAGCATTTT. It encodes CASSPVIQPQHF.

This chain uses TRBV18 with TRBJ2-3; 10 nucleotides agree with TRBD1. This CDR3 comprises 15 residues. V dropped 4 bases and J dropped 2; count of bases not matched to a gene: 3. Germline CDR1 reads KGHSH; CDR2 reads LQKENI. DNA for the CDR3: TGTGCCAGCTCACGTGACAGGGGGCTCACAGATACGCAGTATTTT. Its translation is CASSRDRGLTDTQYF.

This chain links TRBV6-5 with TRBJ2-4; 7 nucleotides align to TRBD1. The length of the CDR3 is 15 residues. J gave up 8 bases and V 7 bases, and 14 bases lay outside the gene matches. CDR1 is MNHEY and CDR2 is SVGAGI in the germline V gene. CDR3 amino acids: CASMPSNRGADIQYF. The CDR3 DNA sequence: TGTGCCAGCATGCCCTCAAACAGGGGCGCGGACATTCAGTACTTC.